The T cell receptor beta chain under discussion was sequenced for a study of high-grade serous ovarian cancer treatment subgroups. Background on the study: On average, approximately 15,000 reads and about 6,800 unique TCR beta rearrangements were obtained per sample. Study findings and constraints: Clonal relatedness tracked neoantigen level, and by trend copy number and mutation load. Tumors within one patient showed repertoire similarity of roughly 0.095 to 0.85.

The data were produced by immunoSEQ multiplex PCR, yet TCRdb's version contains in-frame clones alone and is incomplete. In the table there are approximately 3,700 clones, about 80% of which are singletons. The tumor samples were collected prior to definitive surgery or chemotherapy. Remarks on this clone: Its antigen remains unidentified.

The sample consisted of tumor tissue. The sequence came from a human donor with high-grade serous ovarian cancer.

CDR3 in DNA: TGTGCCAGCAGTGTTTCCCTAGCGGCGAACACCGGGGAGCTGTTTTTT. Amino acid sequence: CASSVSLAANTGELFF. This chain uses TRBV2 with TRBJ2-2; 7 bases line up with TRBD2. Per the germline V gene, CDR1 is SNHLY and CDR2 is FYNNEI. With 4 bases clipped from V and 0 bases from J, the junction kept 5 bases outside the gene matches. The CDR3 is 16 amino acids. Supplemented by reference TRBV2 and TRBJ2-2, the full variable domain reads EPEVTQTPSHQVTQMGQEVILRCVPISNHLYFYWYRQILGQKVEFLVSFYNNEISEKSEIFDDQFSVERPDGSNFTLKIRSTKLEDSAMYFCASSVSLAANTGELFFGEGSRLTVL.